Listed here are 19 T cell receptor beta chains from one sample, sequenced in a study of shared clonotypes between healthy human individuals. TCRdb's copy holds only in-frame clones and misses some; the assay was immunoSEQ multiplex PCR. Counted here are about 580,000 clones, roughly 98% occurring once; the ten biggest clones make up around 0.3%. Naive CD8 cells were CD45RO-negative, positively selected for CCR7, excluding terminally differentiated effector memory CD45RA+ cells. The sample consisted of naive CD8+ T cells sorted from blood. The receptors originated from a young man in good health.

The chain has TRBV18 and TRBJ1-1; TRBD1 might be the D (6 bases). The CDR3 covers 15 residues. With 4 bases removed from V and 3 bases from J, the gap between germline ends came to 15 bases. Germline V CDR1 and CDR2: KGHSH, LQKENI. The CDR3 DNA follows: TGTGCCAGCTCACGGGACATAGGCGTGGACACTGAAGCTTTCTTT. This encodes CASSRDIGVDTEAFF.

This clone was seen just once. The chain joins TRBV10-1 to TRBJ1-5; D is unclear. This CDR3 has 16 residues. Trimming pared 4 bases from V and 7 bases from J, leaving 20 bases between. Germline values: CDR1 WNHNN, CDR2 SYGVQD (reference sequence). The CDR3 DNA is TGCGCCAGCAGTGGCTCGAGGACCCATATTGACCAGCCCCAGCATTTT. Protein sequence: CASSGSRTHIDQPQHF.

V and J are TRBV14 and TRBJ2-1; 8 bases match TRBD2. Trimming took 4 bases from V and 3 from J; bases not matched to a gene: 5. Germline V lookup: CDR1 SGHDN, CDR2 FVKESK. The CDR3 loop spans 15 amino acids. The CDR3 spells CASSPGGVYYNEQFF. The CDR3 DNA reads TGTGCCAGCAGCCCGGGGGGGGTCTACTACAATGAGCAGTTCTTC. Full variable domain (rest looked up from reference TRBV14 and TRBJ2-1): EAGVTQFPSHSVIEKGQTVTLRCDPISGHDNLYWYRRVMGKEIKFLLHFVKESKQDESGMPNNRFLAERTGGTYSTLKVQPAELEDSGVYFCASSPGGVYYNEQFFGPGTRLTVL.

The chain carries TRBV10-1 and TRBJ1-1; 7 bases fit TRBD1. After removal of 0 bases from V and 6 bases from J, the junction contained 7 bases not matched to a gene. The CDR3 is 15 residues long. Germline assignment: CDR1 WNHNN and CDR2 SYGVQD (reference sequence). The CDR3 region has the DNA TGCGCCAGCAGTGAGTCGACAGGGTTAAGCGCTGAAGCTTTCTTT. This gives the protein CASSESTGLSAEAFF.

This rearrangement joins TRBV5-4 to TRBJ1-2; TRBD1 matches at 10 bases. The CDR3 spans 16 residues. Germline CDR1 and CDR2: SGHNT and YYREEE (reference sequence). V was pared by 3 bases and J by 4 bases, with 9 bases of the junction left unmatched. In DNA, the CDR3 is TGTGCCAGCAGCTCGGAAACGACAGGGGGCTTCTATGGCTACACCTTC. Translated: CASSSETTGGFYGYTF.

V gene TRBV7-9 combines with J gene TRBJ2-7, with a possible D match to TRBD2 (6 bases). CDR3 size: 16 residues. CDR1 is SEHNR and CDR2 is FQNEAQ in the germline V gene (reference sequence). Trimming cost V 2 bases and J 0 bases, with 14 bases left between them. For the CDR3, the DNA is TGTGCCAGCAGCTTAAGTTGGGGAGGATTCTCCTACGAGCAGTACTTC. Translated, it gives CASSLSWGGFSYEQYF.

The chain has TRBV7-9 and TRBJ2-5; 7 nucleotides match TRBD2. The length of the CDR3 is 14 residues. Germline V gene sequence: CDR1 SEHNR, CDR2 FQNEAQ (reference sequence). V gave up 4 bases and J gave up 2 bases; unmatched junction bases: 4. The CDR3 sequence is CASSYSGGQETQYF. CDR3 in DNA: TGTGCCAGCAGCTATTCGGGAGGTCAAGAGACCCAGTACTTC.

This clone has a single count. The J gene is TRBJ2-1, the V gene TRBV5-4; D is possibly TRBD2 (5 bases). Deletions cut 5 bases from V and 5 bases from J, with 14 bases between. The germline CDR1 and CDR2 sequences are SGHNT and YYREEE (reference sequence). The CDR3 has 14 amino acids. The CDR3 loop reads CASSLDSIHNEQFF. In nucleotides, the CDR3 is TGTGCCAGCAGTCTGGACTCAATTCACAATGAGCAGTTCTTC. The full variable domain, its missing parts supplied by reference TRBV5-4 and TRBJ2-1, is ETGVTQSPTHLIKTRGQQVTLRCSSQSGHNTVSWYQQALGQGPQFIFQYYREEENGRGNFPPRFSGLQFPNYSSELNVNALELDDSALYLCASSLDSIHNEQFFGPGTRLTVL.

This chain links TRBV18 with TRBJ1-1; possible D gene TRBD1, 5 bases. CDR3 length: 13 amino acids. V lost 6 bases and J 1 base, leaving 9 bases between the germline ends. Germline CDR1 is KGHSH and CDR2 is LQKENI. This CDR3 is CASSPGQNTEAFF. DNA of the CDR3: TGTGCCAGCTCCCCAGGACAGAACACTGAAGCTTTCTTT. The complete variable domain, with remaining parts taken from reference TRBV18 and TRBJ1-1, reads NAGVMQNPRHLVRRRGQEARLRCSPMKGHSHVYWYRQLPEEGLKFMVYLQKENIIDESGMPKERFSAEFPKEGPSILRIQQVVRGDSAAYFCASSPGQNTEAFFGQGTRLTVV.

The chain uses TRBV28 and TRBJ2-1; D uncertain. The germline CDR1 and CDR2 sequences are MDHEN and SYDVKM. V was trimmed by 2 bases and J by 8 bases, leaving 10 bases between them. CDR3 length equals 13 residues. The DNA for the CDR3 is TGTGCCAGCAGTTTAAAAAGGGTCGATGAGCAGTTCTTC. Residues: CASSLKRVDEQFF.

The chain has TRBV19 and TRBJ2-7; TRBD2 matches 10 bases. CDR3 length: 17 amino acids. V trimming: 2 bases; J trimming: 2 bases; junction bases outside the gene matches: 9. CDR1 LNHDA and CDR2 SQIVND come from the germline V gene (reference sequence). CDR3 protein: CASSITSTGLAAYEQYF. In DNA form, the CDR3 reads TGTGCCAGTAGTATAACGTCCACAGGACTAGCGGCCTACGAGCAGTACTTC.

The rearrangement links TRBV7-9 to TRBJ2-7; 7 bases are a match to TRBD1. The trim removed 6 bases at V and 2 bases at J, leaving 13 bases unmatched. Germline CDR1 is SEHNR and CDR2 is FQNEAQ (reference sequence). CDR3 size: 16 residues. CDR3 sequence reads: CASSRQGSRSTYEQYF. The CDR3 region has the DNA TGTGCCAGCAGTCGACAGGGCTCCCGCTCCACCTACGAGCAGTACTTC.

Concerning this clone itself: This CDR3 is also generated by other DNA sequences in the sample. The chain is built from TRBV27 and TRBJ2-7; D gene ambiguous. Germline assignment: CDR1 MNHEY and CDR2 SMNVEV (reference sequence). Trimming shortened V by 4 bases and J by 2 bases, and 3 bases separated the two germline ends. CDR3 length: 11 residues. The CDR3 region is CASSSPYEQYF. The DNA for the CDR3 is TGTGCCAGCAGTTCGCCCTACGAGCAGTACTTC.

This chain links TRBV28 with TRBJ1-4; D is perhaps TRBD1 (5 bases). Trimming cost V 3 bases and J 7 bases, with 24 bases left between them. The CDR3 has 18 amino acids. The germline V gene has CDR1 MDHEN and CDR2 SYDVKM. DNA of the CDR3: TGTGCCAGCAGTTTCCAGGGCTTAGGTCCGAAGGATGGTGAAAAACTGTTTTTT. This gives the protein CASSFQGLGPKDGEKLFF.

The chain employs TRBV10-3 and TRBJ2-7, with 7 bases fitting TRBD1. The CDR3 consists of 13 residues. Losses at the gene ends were 4 bases for V and 2 bases for J; bases not matched to a gene: 2. Germline assignment: CDR1 ENHRY and CDR2 SYGVKD. The chain's CDR3 is CAISAGQTYEQYF. As DNA, the CDR3 is TGTGCCATCAGTGCGGGACAGACCTACGAGCAGTACTTC.

V is TRBV18 and J is TRBJ2-1, with 11 bases identical to TRBD2. Germline-derived CDR1 and CDR2 are KGHSH and LQKENI. Germline trimming cut 3 bases from V and 7 bases from J; bases unmatched to any gene: 5. CDR3 length: 15 residues. DNA for the CDR3: TGTGCCAGCTCACCGACTAGCGGGACGCGTAATGAGCAGTTCTTC. Its translation: CASSPTSGTRNEQFF.

The chain uses TRBV4-1 and TRBJ2-1; D uncertain. Germline values: CDR1 MGHRA, CDR2 YSYEKL. The V and J ends lost 7 bases and 0 bases respectively, with 13 bases between them. This CDR3 contains 15 residues. The CDR3: CASTDDPSSYNEQFF. The CDR3 nucleotides are TGCGCCAGCACCGACGACCCGAGCTCCTACAATGAGCAGTTCTTC.

The chain uses TRBV15 and TRBJ1-5, with D maybe TRBD1 (6 bases). Trimming removed 8 bases at V and 7 bases at J, with 21 bases between. The germline V gene has CDR1 LNHNV and CDR2 YYDKDF (reference sequence). CDR3 length equals 15 residues. CDR3 loop: CATGPGHSEEQPQHF. CDR3 bases: TGTGCCACCGGACCGGGACACTCGGAAGAACAGCCCCAGCATTTT.

This chain links TRBV18 with TRBJ2-7, with TRBD1 identical over 9 bases. CDR1 KGHSH and CDR2 LQKENI come from the germline V gene. This CDR3 has 19 residues. Trimming cost V 6 bases and J 2 bases; bases outside gene matches: 20. CDR3 protein: CASSLGINKDRGFPYEQYF. The DNA of the CDR3 is TGTGCCAGCTCCCTCGGAATCAATAAGGACAGGGGATTTCCCTACGAGCAGTACTTC.